This T cell receptor (beta chain) was sequenced for a study of T cell repertoires in cytomegalovirus infection. Study-wide background: Selection of CMV epitopes for the study included recently identified HLA-C-restricted and well-studied HLA-B-restricted ones. CMV infection and matching HLA type were both indicated by public TCR beta signatures. Findings and caveats of the study: CMV-specific TCR beta clonotypes restricted by HLA-C were the ones dominating the ex vivo response. The cumulative frequency of public TCR beta families distinguished individuals who carried CMV together with the relevant HLA.

TCRdb independently ran MiXCR on the reads; one entry per CDR3 protein. The sample contains about a million distinct CDR3 sequences, around 31% of which appear only once. The CDR3 covers 14 residues. The V gene's germline CDR1 is SNHLY and CDR2 FYNNEI. The V gene lost 4 bases and the J gene lost 0 bases, with 9 bases spanning the gap. The sample holds a few counts of this clonotype. Its antigen is not known. The clonotype was recovered from a human donor in good health (CMV status not recorded). Some clones in this sample may be carry-over from other donors' samples. The chain has TRBV2 and TRBJ1-1; no clear D. The material sequenced was cultured CD8+ T cells from PBMCs, taken from culture after CMV antigen stimulation. As DNA, the CDR3 is TGTGCCAGCAGTGTTTTGTCAGTGAACACTGAAGCTTTCTTT. As protein: CASSVLSVNTEAFF.